Listed below are T cell receptor beta chains from one sample, sequenced in a study of blood T cell repertoires in COVID-19. Method: immunoSEQ multiplex PCR; TCRdb's copy keeps in-frame clones and lacks some. The sample carries 290,000 or so clones, 82% recorded once. Material for sequencing was PBMCs or T cells enriched from blood (not recorded which). Every receptor here comes from a man in his forties who had been exposed to COVID-19. The conserved cysteine and the conserved F or W are not part of the CDR3 here.

>TRBJ1-1|TRBV24-1
ATSDDVTTEAF
>TRBJ2-7|TRBV3-1/TRBV3-2
ASSQTGARQY
>TRBJ1-1|TRBV5-4
ASRPEWGDEAF
>TRBJ1-1|TRBV14
ASSQSQGGVAF
>TRBJ1-6|TRBV30
AWSPRDRNMSPLH
>TRBJ2-3|TRBV3-1/TRBV3-2
ASSPLAGEADTQY
>TRBJ2-1|TRBV5-4
ASSLPSGGRRQF
>TRBJ2-3|TRBV24-1
ATRTSGSRDTDTQY
>TRBJ1-1|TRBV12-3/TRBV12-4
ASTLGDSEAF
>TRBJ2-7|TRBV19
ASSSPERNSYEQY
>TRBJ1-6|TRBV30
AWSVTGKTNSPLH
>TRBJ2-7|TRBV27
ASSLAAQGTGEQY
>TRBJ1-1|TRBV7-9
ASSTMVGNTEAF
>TRBJ1-1|TRBV7-8
ASFTAREGAF
>TRBJ1-1|TRBV28
ASSPPRTEAF
>TRBJ1-5|TRBV19
ATMTGLEFQPQH
>TRBJ2-7|TRBV25-1
ASSESRGYEQY
>TRBJ1-5|TRBV7-9
ASSLGAANQPQH
>TRBJ1-4|TRBV18
ASVGQLNEKLF
>TRBJ1-2|TRBV6-5
ASRKGQGGYT
>TRBJ2-5|TRBV27
ASSLGPYGGETQY
>TRBJ2-7|TRBV10-3
AIRSPLRDEQY
>TRBJ1-1|TRBV19
ASTRPGGTEAF
>TRBJ2-7|TRBV7-3
ASGDLSGGNYEQY
>TRBJ1-1|TRBV4-1
ASKGVGNTEAF
>TRBJ1-2|TRBV5-6
ASSLGSGSGYT
>TRBJ2-1|TRBV2
ASSFGLAGGGYNEQF
>TRBJ1-2|TRBV4-1
ASSHLAKNYGYT
>TRBJ1-1|TRBV11-2
ASSLAQANAAF
>TRBJ2-1|TRBV7-8
ASSLMGLELNEQF
>TRBJ2-3|TRBV5-4
ASSLDPQGIDTQY
>TRBJ1-1|TRBV7-3
ASSLGTGRTEAF
>TRBJ2-1|TRBV2
ASSLPGLAGPGGENEQF
>TRBJ1-6|TRBV27
ASSFQGSYNSPLH
>TRBJ1-2|TRBV27
ASSPDRAYGYT
>TRBJ2-1|TRBV2
ASGALAGARGVNEQF
>TRBJ1-4|TRBV5-1
ASRYSNEKLF
>TRBJ2-2|TRBV5-4
ASSQVGTGELF
>TRBJ2-5|TRBV7-9
ASSLASGSPAHKN
>TRBJ2-1|TRBV10-3
AISESQGLGVSF
>TRBJ1-1|TRBV6-5
ASRPGSTEAF
>TRBJ1-2|TRBV7-9
AESQFHF
>TRBJ2-1|TRBV25-1
ASSGTGSGQF
>TRBJ1-4|TRBV11-3
ASSLGTNEKLF
>TRBJ1-2|TRBV3-1/TRBV3-2
ASSSRTAGYGYT
>TRBJ2-1|TRBV7-7
ASLMRGTSGSYNEQF
>TRBJ2-1|TRBV7-6
ASSPGRQGWGNEQF
>TRBJ2-5|TRBV5-6
ASSWPGPGDPRGETQY
>TRBJ2-1|TRBV2
ATLGRYNEQF
>TRBJ2-7|TRBV12-5
ASGLVRGSEQY